In its sample, the clone carrying this T cell receptor beta chain was seen once. Its antigen is undetermined. The protocol was immunoSEQ multiplex PCR, while the TCRdb copy is restricted to in-frame clones and leaves out a portion. The table shows 12,000 to 15,000 clones, with around 89% occurring only once. The CDR3 covers 16 residues. With 1 base removed from V and 2 bases from J, the gap between germline ends came to 13 bases. The germline V gene encodes CDR1 MGHRA and CDR2 YSYEKL. The record originates from a study of monozygotic twins with cystic fibrosis. Study background: Approximately 2.7 micrograms of fragmented DNA underwent roughly 16 PCR cycles for library preparation.

The study's findings and limits: The repertoire was suggested to be naive-dominated, clonality median around 0.0089.

The chain links TRBV4-1 to TRBJ2-3, with D hard to call. Source material: blood. This clonotype originated in a boy aged 5-17 years with cystic fibrosis. CDR3 in DNA: TGCGCCAGCAGCCAAGGGGCAAGCACCGTCACAGATACGCAGTATTTT. The encoded protein is CASSQGASTVTDTQYF.